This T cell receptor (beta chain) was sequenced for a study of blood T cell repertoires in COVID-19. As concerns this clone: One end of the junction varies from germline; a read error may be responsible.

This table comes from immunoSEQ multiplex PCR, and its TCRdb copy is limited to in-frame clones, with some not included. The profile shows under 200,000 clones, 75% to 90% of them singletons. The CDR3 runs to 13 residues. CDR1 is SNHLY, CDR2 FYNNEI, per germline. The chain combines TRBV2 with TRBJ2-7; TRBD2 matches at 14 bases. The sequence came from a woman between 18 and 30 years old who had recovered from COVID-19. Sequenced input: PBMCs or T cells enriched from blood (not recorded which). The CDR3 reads CASNGLQTSGRAF. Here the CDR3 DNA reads TGTGCCAGCAACGGACTACAGACTAGCGGGAGGGCCTTC.